The rows below give T cell receptor beta chains drawn from one sample of a study of blood T cell repertoires in COVID-19. Repertoires were generated with immunoSEQ multiplex PCR, while TCRdb's copy carries only in-frame clones and drops some. The data hold 50,000 to 65,000 clones, with 89% observed a single time. The source material was peripheral blood. Receptors were obtained from a man in his sixties with active COVID-19. Each CDR3 is given with its conserved first and last residue.

TRBV7-2	TRBJ2-7	CASSPSLAGYEQYF
TRBV6-6	TRBJ1-4	CASSYSSDEKLFF
TRBV7-2	TRBJ2-1	CASSFQGGAVRNEQFF
TRBV7-6	TRBJ2-1	CASSSFLAHEQFF
TRBV7-2	TRBJ2-1	CASSLAVAGSSYNEQFF
TRBV6-2/TRBV6-3	TRBJ2-5	CASSRPGQVETQYF
TRBV28	TRBJ1-2	CASSRRALKDRGRGYTF
TRBV28	TRBJ2-7	CASSRGQGWSYEQYF
TRBV7-8	TRBJ2-1	CASSHPGLATYNEQFF
TRBV4-2	TRBJ2-2	CASSSGFTGTGELFF
TRBV2	TRBJ1-1	CASSEERGTEAFF
TRBV9	TRBJ2-3	CASSNPGDTQYF
TRBV19	TRBJ2-2	CASSLGQSTGELFF
TRBV7-2	TRBJ1-1	CASSFPASPGAFF
TRBV2	TRBJ2-7	CASSNRGYEQYF
TRBV3-1/TRBV3-2	TRBJ2-7	CASSQDLGLAGAISYEQYF